This T cell receptor (beta chain) was recorded in a study of blood T cell repertoires in COVID-19. Study-wide background: Acute and convalescent COVID-19 specimens originated in the United States, Italy and Spain. The analysed material was cDNA or gDNA that came from T cells, B-cell-depleted T cells, or PBMCs.

Authors' methods: Reference gene primers were amplified, and this amplification served to estimate nucleated cell counts. Assay: immunoSEQ multiplex PCR; the TCRdb copy retains only in-frame clones and omits some. V and J calls plus clone size are reproduced from that table; the DNA served to infer D and trimming. Of about 140,000 clones detected, roughly 80% appear once; the ten largest clones hold roughly 9%. The junction had 7 bases not matched to a gene; V was cut back by 4 bases and J by 7 bases. The CDR3 loop spans 16 amino acids. CDR1 is KGHDR and CDR2 is SFDVKD in the germline V gene. The sequencing input was peripheral blood. V is TRBV24-1 and J is TRBJ2-2; 11 nucleotides match TRBD1. The receptor was isolated from a woman aged 45-60 years with active or convalescent COVID-19. The CDR3 sequence: CATSDPGQGASGELFF. CDR3 nucleotides: TGTGCCACCAGTGACCCCGGACAGGGGGCCAGCGGGGAGCTGTTTTTT.